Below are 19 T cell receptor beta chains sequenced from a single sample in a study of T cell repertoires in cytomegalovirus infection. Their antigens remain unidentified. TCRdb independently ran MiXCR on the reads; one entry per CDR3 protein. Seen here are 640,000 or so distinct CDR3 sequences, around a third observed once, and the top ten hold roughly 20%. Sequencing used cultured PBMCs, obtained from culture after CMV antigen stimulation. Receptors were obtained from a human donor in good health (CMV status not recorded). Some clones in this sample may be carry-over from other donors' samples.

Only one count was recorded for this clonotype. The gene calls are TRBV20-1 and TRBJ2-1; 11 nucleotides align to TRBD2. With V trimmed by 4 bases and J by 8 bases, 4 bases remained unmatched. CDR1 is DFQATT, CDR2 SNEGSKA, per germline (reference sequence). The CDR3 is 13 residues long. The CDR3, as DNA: TGCAGTGCTATTAGCGGGGGGGCATATGAGCAGTTCTTC. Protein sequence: CSAISGGAYEQFF.

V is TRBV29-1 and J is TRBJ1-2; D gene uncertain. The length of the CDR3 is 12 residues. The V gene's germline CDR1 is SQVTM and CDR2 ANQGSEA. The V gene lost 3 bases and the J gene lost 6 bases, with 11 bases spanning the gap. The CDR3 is CSVEESRDGYTF. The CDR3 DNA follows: TGCAGCGTTGAGGAGAGTCGGGATGGCTACACCTTC.

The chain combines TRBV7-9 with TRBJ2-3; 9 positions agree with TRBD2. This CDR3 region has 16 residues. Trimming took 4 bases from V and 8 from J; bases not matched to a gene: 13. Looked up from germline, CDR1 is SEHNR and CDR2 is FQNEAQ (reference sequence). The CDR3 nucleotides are TGTGCCAGCAGCTCCGGGACTAGCCCAGATAGGAGTACGCAGTATTTT. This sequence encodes CASSSGTSPDRSTQYF.

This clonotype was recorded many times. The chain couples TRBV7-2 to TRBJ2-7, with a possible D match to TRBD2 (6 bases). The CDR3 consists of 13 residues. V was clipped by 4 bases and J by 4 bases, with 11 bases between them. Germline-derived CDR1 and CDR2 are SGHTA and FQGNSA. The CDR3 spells CASSYYAGYEQYF. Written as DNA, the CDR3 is TGTGCCAGCAGCTATTACGCGGGGTACGAGCAGTACTTC.

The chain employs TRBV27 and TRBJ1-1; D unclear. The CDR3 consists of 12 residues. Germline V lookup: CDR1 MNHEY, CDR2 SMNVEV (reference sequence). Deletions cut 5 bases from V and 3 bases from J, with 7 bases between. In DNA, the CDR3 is TGTGCCAGCAGTCAACGGGACACTGAAGCTTTCTTT. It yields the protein CASSQRDTEAFF.

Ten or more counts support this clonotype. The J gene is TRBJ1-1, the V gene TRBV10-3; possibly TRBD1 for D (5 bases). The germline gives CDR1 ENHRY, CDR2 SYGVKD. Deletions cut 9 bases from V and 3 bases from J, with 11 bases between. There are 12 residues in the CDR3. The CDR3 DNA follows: TGTGCCATTCGGGGGTACGACACTGAAGCTTTCTTT. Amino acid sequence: CAIRGYDTEAFF.

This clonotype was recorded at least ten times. This chain's CDR3 is CASSPGTDNNEKLFF. CDR3 coding DNA: TGTGCCAGCAGCCCCGGGACAGATAATAATGAAAAACTGTTTTTT. V usage is TRBV7-9 and J usage is TRBJ1-4; 7 positions agree with TRBD1. J lost 4 bases, V lost 5 bases, and 7 bases had no gene match. CDR1 is SEHNR and CDR2 is FQNEAQ in the germline V gene (reference sequence). The CDR3 has 15 residues.

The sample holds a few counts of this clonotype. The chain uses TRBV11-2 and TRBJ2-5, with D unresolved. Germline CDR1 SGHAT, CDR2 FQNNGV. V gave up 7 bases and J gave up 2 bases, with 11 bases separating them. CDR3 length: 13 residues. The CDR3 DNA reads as TGTGCCAGCACCCGGGTCTCGCAAGAGACCCAGTACTTC. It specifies CASTRVSQETQYF.

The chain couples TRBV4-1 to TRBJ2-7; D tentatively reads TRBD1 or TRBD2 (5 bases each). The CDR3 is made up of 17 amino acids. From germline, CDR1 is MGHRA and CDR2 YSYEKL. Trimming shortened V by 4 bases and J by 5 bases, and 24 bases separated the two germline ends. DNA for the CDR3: TGCGCCAGCAGCCGCAGTGGCTCCGGGGCTAGCTGGGACGAGCAGTACTTC. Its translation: CASSRSGSGASWDEQYF.

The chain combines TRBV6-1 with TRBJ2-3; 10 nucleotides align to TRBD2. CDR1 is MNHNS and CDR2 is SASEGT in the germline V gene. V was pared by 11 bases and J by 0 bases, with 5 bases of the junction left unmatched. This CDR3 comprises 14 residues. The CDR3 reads CAGTTSGSTDTQYF. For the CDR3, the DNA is TGTGCCGGGACGACTAGCGGGAGCACAGATACGCAGTATTTT.

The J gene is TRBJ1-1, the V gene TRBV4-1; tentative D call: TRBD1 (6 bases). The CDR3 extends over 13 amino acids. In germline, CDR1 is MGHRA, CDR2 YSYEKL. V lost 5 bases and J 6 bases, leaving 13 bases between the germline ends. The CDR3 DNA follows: TGCGCCAGCAGCAAGACAGGCCCCGCTGAAGCTTTCTTT. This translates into CASSKTGPAEAFF.

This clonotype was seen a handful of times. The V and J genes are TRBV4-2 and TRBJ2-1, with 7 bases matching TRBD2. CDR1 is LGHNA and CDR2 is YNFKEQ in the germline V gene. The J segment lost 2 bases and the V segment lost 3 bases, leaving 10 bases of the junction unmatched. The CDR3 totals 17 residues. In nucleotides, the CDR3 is TGTGCCAGCAGCCAGGAGTCTTGGGAGGGGCCCTACAATGAGCAGTTCTTC. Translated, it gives CASSQESWEGPYNEQFF.

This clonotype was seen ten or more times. The CDR3 region has the DNA TGTGCCAGCAGCTTAGGGCGACTAGCGGGAGGGCCCCGCACCGGGGAGCTGTTTTTT. Translating it yields CASSLGRLAGGPRTGELFF. The gene calls are TRBV7-8 and TRBJ2-2; 14 bases match TRBD2. Losses at the gene ends were 1 base for V and 4 bases for J; bases not matched to a gene: 8. The CDR3 is made up of 19 amino acids. Germline V lookup: CDR1 SGHVS, CDR2 FQNEAQ.

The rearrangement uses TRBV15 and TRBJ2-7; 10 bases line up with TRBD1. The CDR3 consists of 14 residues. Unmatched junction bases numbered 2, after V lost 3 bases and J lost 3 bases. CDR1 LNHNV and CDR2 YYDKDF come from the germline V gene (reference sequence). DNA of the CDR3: TGTGCCACCAGCAGCGGACAGGGGGACTACGAGCAGTACTTC. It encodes CATSSGQGDYEQYF.

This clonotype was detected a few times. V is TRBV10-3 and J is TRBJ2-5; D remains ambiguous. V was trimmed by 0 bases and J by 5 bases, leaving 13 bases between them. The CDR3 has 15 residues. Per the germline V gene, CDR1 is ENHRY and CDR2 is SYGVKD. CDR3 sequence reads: CAISESGGLGETQYF. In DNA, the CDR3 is TGTGCCATCAGTGAGTCTGGCGGTCTGGGGGAGACCCAGTACTTC.

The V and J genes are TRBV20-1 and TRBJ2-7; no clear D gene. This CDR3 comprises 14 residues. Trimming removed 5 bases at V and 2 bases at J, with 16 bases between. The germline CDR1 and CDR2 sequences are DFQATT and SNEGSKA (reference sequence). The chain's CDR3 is CSACPRPPPYEQYF. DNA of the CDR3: TGCAGTGCTTGCCCCCGCCCGCCGCCCTACGAGCAGTACTTC.

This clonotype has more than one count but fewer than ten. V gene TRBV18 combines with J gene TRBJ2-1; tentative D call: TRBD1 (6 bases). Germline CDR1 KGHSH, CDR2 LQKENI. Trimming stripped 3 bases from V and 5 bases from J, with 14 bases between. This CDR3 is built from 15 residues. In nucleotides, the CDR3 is TGTGCCAGCTCACCCTCCAGGGGTCTCAACAATGAGCAGTTCTTC. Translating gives CASSPSRGLNNEQFF.

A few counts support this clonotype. CDR3: CASSRPGWEQYF. The CDR3 DNA follows: TGTGCCAGCAGCCGTCCCGGGTGGGAGCAGTACTTC. The chain uses TRBV7-2 and TRBJ2-7, with D hard to call. Germline CDR1 is SGHTA and CDR2 is FQGNSA. CDR3 size: 12 residues. V was trimmed by 5 bases and J by 7 bases, leaving 12 bases between them.

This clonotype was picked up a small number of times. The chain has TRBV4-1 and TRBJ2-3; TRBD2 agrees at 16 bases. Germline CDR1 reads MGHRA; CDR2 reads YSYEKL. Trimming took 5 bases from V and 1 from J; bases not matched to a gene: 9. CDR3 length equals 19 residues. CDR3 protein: CASSYGTSGGASGTDTQYF. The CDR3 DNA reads TGCGCCAGCAGCTACGGGACTAGCGGGGGGGCCTCTGGCACAGATACGCAGTATTTT.